Presented here are 4 T cell receptor beta chains from one specimen sequenced in a study of T cell clones after liver transplantation. Using immunoSEQ multiplex PCR, the repertoire was profiled, and TCRdb retains in-frame clones only, with some absent. The data contain approximately 70,000 clones, roughly 84% of them singletons. The sample here was CD4+ T cells from blood, taken around 50 months after liver transplant. The receptor set was obtained from a human patient who received a liver transplant. Among the T cells, some may be from the graft donor.

The genes are TRBV9 and TRBJ2-1; 8 bases align to TRBD1. Germline-derived CDR1 and CDR2 are SGDLS and YYNGEE. This CDR3 has 16 amino acids. The V gene end was trimmed by 1 base and the J gene end by 8 bases; junction bases not matched to a gene: 11. The CDR3 loop is CASSVIAGGAFYEQFF. In nucleotides, the CDR3 is TGTGCCAGCAGCGTAATCGCAGGGGGCGCGTTCTATGAGCAGTTCTTC. Variable domain in full (rest from reference TRBV9 and TRBJ2-1): DSGVTQTPKHLITATGQRVTLRCSPRSGDLSVYWYQQSLDQGLQFLIQYYNGEERAKGNILERFSAQQFPDLHSELNLSSLELGDSALYFCASSVIAGGAFYEQFFGPGTRLTVL.

V is TRBV5-1 and J is TRBJ2-5; possibly TRBD1 for D (5 bases). The germline gives CDR1 SGHRS, CDR2 YFSETQ. Trimming took off 5 bases at V and 2 bases at J, with 10 bases between the two ends. The CDR3 loop spans 13 amino acids. CDR3 coding DNA: TGCGCCAGCAGATTGACAGATCAAGAGACCCAGTACTTC. It encodes CASRLTDQETQYF.

The chain couples TRBV7-3 to TRBJ2-5; a weak D match, TRBD1 (6 bases). Germline CDR1 is SGHTA and CDR2 is FQGTGA. The germline V and J ends were trimmed by 0 bases and 0 bases, with 8 bases remaining between them. The CDR3 extends over 15 amino acids. CDR3 bases: TGTGCCAGCAGCTTAACCCGGGACAACCAAGAGACCCAGTACTTC. Translating gives CASSLTRDNQETQYF. The whole variable domain, remainder taken from reference TRBV7-3 and TRBJ2-5, is GAGVSQTPSNKVTEKGKYVELRCDPISGHTALYWYRQSLGQGPEFLIYFQGTGAADDSGLPNDRFFAVRPEGSVSTLKIQRTERGDSAVYLCASSLTRDNQETQYFGPGTRLLVL.

The chain joins TRBV28 to TRBJ1-4; 7 bases match TRBD1. The J segment lost 0 bases and the V segment lost 4 bases, leaving 2 bases of the junction unmatched. This CDR3 spans 15 amino acids. Germline V gene data show CDR1 as MDHEN and CDR2 as SYDVKM. This CDR3 reads CASSSGGSTNEKLFF. As DNA, the CDR3 is TGTGCCAGCAGTTCAGGGGGGTCAACTAATGAAAAACTGTTTTTT.